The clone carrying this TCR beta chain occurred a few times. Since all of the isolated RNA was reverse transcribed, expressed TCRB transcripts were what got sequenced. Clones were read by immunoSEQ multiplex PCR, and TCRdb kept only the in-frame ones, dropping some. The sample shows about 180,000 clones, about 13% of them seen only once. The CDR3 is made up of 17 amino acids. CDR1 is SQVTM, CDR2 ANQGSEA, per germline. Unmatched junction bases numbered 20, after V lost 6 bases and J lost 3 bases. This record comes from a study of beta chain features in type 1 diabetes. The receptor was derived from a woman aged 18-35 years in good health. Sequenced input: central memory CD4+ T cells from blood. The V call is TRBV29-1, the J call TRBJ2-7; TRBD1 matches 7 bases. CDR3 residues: CSVRKLRRQGRVYEQYF. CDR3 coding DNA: TGCAGCGTACGGAAACTTAGGAGACAGGGTCGGGTCTACGAGCAGTACTTC.